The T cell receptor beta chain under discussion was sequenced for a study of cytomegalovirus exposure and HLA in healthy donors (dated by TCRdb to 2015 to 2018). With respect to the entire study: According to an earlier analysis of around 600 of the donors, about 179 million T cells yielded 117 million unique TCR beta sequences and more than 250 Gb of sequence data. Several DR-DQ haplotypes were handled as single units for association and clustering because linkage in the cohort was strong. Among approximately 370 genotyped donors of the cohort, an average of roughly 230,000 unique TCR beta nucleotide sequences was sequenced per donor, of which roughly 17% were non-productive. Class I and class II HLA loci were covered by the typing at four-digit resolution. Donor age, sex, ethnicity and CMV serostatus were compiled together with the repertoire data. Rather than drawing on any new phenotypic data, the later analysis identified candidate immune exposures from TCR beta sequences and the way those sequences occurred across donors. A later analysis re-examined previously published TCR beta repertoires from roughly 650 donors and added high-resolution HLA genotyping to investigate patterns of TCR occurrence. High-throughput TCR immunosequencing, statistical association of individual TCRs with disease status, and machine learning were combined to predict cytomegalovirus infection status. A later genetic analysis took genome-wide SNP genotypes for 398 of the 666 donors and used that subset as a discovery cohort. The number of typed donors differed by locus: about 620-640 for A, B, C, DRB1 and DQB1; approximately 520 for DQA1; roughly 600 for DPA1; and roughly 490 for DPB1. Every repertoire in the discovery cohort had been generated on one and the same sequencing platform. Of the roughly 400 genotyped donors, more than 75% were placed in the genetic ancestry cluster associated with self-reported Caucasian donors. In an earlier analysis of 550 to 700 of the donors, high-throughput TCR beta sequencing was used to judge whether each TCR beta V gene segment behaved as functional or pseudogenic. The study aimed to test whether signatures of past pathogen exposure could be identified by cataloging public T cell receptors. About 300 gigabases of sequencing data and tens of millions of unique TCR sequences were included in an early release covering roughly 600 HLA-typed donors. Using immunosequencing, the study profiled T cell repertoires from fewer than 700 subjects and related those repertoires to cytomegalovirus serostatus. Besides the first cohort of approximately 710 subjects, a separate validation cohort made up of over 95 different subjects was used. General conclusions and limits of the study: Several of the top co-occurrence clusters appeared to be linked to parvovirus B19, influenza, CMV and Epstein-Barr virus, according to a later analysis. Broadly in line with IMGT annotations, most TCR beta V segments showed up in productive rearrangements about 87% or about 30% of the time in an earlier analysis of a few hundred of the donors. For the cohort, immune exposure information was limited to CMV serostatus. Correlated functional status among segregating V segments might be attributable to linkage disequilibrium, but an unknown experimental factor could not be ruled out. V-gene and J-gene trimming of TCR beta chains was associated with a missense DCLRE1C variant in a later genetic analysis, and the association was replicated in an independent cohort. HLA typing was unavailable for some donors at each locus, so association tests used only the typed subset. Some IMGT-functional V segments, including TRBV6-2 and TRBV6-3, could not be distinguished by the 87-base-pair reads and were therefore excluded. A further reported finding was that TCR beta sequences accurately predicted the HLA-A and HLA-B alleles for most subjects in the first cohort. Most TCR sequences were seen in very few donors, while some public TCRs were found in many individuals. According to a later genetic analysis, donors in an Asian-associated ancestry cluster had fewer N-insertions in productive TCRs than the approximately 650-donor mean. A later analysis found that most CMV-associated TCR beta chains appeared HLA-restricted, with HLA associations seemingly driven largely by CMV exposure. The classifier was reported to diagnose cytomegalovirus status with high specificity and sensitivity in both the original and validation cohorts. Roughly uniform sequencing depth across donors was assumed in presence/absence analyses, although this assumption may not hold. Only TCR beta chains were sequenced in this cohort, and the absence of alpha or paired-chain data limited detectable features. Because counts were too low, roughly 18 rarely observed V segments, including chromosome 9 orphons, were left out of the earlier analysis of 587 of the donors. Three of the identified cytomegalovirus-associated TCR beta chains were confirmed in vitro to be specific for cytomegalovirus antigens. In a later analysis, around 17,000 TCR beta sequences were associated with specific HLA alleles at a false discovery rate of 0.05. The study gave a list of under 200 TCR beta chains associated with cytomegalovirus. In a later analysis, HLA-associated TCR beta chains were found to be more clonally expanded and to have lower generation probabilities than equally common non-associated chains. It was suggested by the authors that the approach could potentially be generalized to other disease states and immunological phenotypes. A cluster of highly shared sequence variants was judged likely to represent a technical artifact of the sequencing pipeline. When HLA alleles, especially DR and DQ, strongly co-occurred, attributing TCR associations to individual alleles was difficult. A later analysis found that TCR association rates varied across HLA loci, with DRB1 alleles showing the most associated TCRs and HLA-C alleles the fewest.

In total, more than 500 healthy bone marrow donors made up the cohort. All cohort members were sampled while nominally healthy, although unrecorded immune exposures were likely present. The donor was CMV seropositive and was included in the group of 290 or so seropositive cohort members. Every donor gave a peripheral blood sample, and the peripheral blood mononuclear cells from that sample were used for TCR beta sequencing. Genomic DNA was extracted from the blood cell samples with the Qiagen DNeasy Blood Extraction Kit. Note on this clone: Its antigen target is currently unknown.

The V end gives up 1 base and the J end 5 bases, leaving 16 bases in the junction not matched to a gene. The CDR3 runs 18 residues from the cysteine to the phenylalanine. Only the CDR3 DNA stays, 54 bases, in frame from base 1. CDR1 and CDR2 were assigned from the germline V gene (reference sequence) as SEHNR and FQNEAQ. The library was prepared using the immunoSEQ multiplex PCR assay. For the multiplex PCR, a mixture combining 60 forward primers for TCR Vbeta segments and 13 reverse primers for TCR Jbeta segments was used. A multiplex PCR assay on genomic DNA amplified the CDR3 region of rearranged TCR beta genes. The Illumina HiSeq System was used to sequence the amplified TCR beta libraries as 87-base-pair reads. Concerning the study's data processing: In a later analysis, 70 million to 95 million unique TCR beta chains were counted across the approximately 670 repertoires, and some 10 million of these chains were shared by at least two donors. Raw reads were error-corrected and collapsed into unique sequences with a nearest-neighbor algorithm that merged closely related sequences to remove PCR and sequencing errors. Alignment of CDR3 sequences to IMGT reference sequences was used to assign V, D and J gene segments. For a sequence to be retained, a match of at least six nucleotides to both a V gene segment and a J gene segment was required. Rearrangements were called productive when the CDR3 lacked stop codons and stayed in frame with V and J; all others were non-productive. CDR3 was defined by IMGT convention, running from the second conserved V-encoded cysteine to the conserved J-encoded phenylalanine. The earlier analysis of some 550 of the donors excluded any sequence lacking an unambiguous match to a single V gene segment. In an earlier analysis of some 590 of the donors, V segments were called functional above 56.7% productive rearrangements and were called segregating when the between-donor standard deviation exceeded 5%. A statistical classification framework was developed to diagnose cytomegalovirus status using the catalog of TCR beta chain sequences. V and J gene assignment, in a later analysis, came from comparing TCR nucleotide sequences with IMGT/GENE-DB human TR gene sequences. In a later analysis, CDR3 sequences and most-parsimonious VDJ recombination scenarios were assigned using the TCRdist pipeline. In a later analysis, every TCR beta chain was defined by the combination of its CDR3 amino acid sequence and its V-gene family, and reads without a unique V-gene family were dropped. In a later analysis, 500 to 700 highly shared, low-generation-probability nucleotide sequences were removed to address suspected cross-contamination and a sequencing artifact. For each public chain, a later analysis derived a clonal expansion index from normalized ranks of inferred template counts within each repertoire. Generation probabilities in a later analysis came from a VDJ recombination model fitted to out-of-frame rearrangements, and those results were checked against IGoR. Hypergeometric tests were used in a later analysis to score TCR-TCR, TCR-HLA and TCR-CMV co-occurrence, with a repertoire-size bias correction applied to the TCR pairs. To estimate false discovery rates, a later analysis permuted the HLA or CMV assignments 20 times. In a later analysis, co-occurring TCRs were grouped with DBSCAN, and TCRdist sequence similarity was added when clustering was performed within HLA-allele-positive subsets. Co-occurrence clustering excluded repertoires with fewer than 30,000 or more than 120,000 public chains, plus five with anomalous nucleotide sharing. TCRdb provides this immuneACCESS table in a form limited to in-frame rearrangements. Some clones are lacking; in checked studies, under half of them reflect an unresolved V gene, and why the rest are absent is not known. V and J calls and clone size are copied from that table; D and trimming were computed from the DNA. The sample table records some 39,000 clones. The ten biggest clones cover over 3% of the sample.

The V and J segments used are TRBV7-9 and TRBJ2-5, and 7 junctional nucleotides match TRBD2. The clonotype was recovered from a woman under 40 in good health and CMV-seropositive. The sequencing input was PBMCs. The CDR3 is CASSLVNNWDGGSETQYF. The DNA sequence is TGTGCCAGCAGCTTAGTCAACAACTGGGACGGGGGGTCGGAGACCCAGTACTTC.